This is a list of T cell receptor beta chains from one sample in a study of blood T cells in healthy people across ages. One entry per CDR3 protein results from TCRdb running MiXCR on the 5' RACE reads. This table holds 660,000 or so distinct CDR3 sequences, approximately 50% found once. Sequenced material: blood. The receptors were gathered from a man aged 55 to 70 in good health. CDR3s include the opening cysteine and the closing phenylalanine or tryptophan. A D gene is named only where the DNA matches it firmly. The size entry is marked missing in some rows and otherwise reads once, few, many or a size class.

d_call j_call v_call clone_size cdr3_aa cdr3_nt
TRBD2 TRBJ2-5 TRBV4-1 NA CASSPPLAGGKNEQYF TGCGCCAGCAGCCCCCCACTAGCGGGGGGGAAAAATGAGCAGTACTTC
TRBD1 TRBJ1-6 TRBV12-3/TRBV12-4 NA CAGREQGARSPLHF TGTGCCGGCAGAGAACAGGGGGCGCGTTCACCCCTCCACTTT
TRBD1 TRBJ2-5 TRBV29-1 few CSIITGGQETQYF TGCAGCATAATCACAGGGGGCCAAGAGACCCAGTACTTC
TRBD1 TRBJ1-4 TRBV2 NA CASRRAGGGSTNEKLFF TGTGCCAGCAGGAGGGCAGGGGGCGGCTCAACTAATGAAAAACTGTTTTTT
NA TRBJ1-1 TRBV3-1 once CASSQAGYTEAFF TGTGCCAGCAGCCAAGCCGGGTACACTGAAGCTTTCTTT
TRBD1 TRBJ1-5 TRBV10-3 NA CAIRDRDRESNQPQHF TGTGCCATCAGGGACCGGGACAGGGAGAGCAATCAGCCCCAGCATTTT
NA TRBJ2-7 TRBV7-9 once CASSFGQICEQYF TGTGCCAGCAGCTTCGGGCAGATCTGCGAGCAGTACTTC
TRBD2 TRBJ2-3 TRBV12-3/TRBV12-4 NA CASSALAGSTDTQYF TGTGCCAGCAGCGCCTTAGCGGGGAGCACAGATACGCAGTATTTT
NA TRBJ1-1 TRBV9 NA CASSLETWGTEAFF TGTGCCAGCAGCTTGGAGACTTGGGGCACTGAAGCTTTCTTT
NA TRBJ2-2 TRBV12-3/TRBV12-4 NA CASSSVPGELFF TGTGCCAGCAGTTCCGTACCCGGGGAGCTGTTTTTT
TRBD2 TRBJ2-5 TRBV24-1 NA CATSSGGVFQETQYF TGTGCCACCAGTTCCGGGGGGGTGTTCCAAGAGACCCAGTACTTC
NA TRBJ1-6 TRBV28 few CASSLYGTPKVHLSPLHF TGTGCCAGCAGTTTGTATGGGACCCCGAAGGTCCATTTGTCGCCCCTCCACTTT
NA TRBJ1-1 TRBV20-1 NA CSATRLADPRDTEAFF TGCAGTGCCACGAGATTGGCGGACCCGCGGGACACTGAAGCTTTCTTT
NA TRBJ2-5 TRBV18 NA CASSPQGGLQETQYF TGTGCCAGCTCACCCCAAGGCGGGTTACAAGAGACCCAGTACTTC
TRBD1 TRBJ1-1 TRBV5-1 NA CASSLGAGQGGFTEAFF TGCGCCAGCAGCTTGGGGGCCGGACAGGGTGGGTTCACTGAAGCTTTCTTT
NA TRBJ1-2 TRBV27 few CASSLIPGKPHGYTF TGTGCCAGCAGTTTAATCCCGGGAAAACCCCATGGCTACACCTTC
NA TRBJ2-1 TRBV5-1 NA CASSRGAKSSYNEQFF TGCGCCAGCAGCCGGGGGGCCAAGAGCTCCTACAATGAGCAGTTCTTC
NA TRBJ2-7 TRBV5-1 NA CASSRTTDTYEQYF TGCGCCAGCAGCCGAACGACAGACACCTACGAGCAGTACTTC
NA TRBJ2-7 TRBV7-2 NA CASSPTRHEQYF TGTGCCAGCAGCCCAACTAGACACGAGCAGTACTTC
NA TRBJ2-5 TRBV29-1 NA CSVERALAGRETQYF TGCAGCGTTGAAAGGGCCCTAGCTGGAAGGGAGACCCAGTACTTC
NA TRBJ2-1 TRBV5-4 NA CASSPSSSYNEQFF TGTGCCAGCAGCCCCTCCAGCTCCTACAATGAGCAGTTCTTC
NA TRBJ2-3 TRBV12-3/TRBV12-4 few CASSLGATTDTQYF TGTGCCAGCAGTCTAGGGGCAACCACAGATACGCAGTATTTT
NA TRBJ1-3 TRBV29-1 NA CSVVQASSGNTIYF TGCAGCGTTGTCCAGGCCTCCTCTGGAAACACCATATATTTT
TRBD1 TRBJ2-5 TRBV6-1 NA CASRDRGRREETQYF TGTGCCAGCCGGGACAGGGGGCGAAGGGAGGAGACCCAGTACTTC
NA TRBJ2-1 TRBV4-1 NA CASSYRFSSNEQFF TGCGCCAGCAGCTACCGGTTTAGCAGTAATGAGCAGTTCTTC
NA TRBJ1-2 TRBV5-1 NA CASSAGNYGYTF TGCGCCAGCAGCGCGGGGAACTATGGCTACACCTTC
NA TRBJ1-6 TRBV28 NA CASSLSAASSYNSPLHF TGTGCCAGCAGTTTATCCGCGGCGAGCTCCTATAATTCACCCCTCCACTTT
NA TRBJ2-3 TRBV6-1 NA CASSEDLPGADTQYF TGTGCCAGCAGTGAAGACCTCCCAGGGGCAGATACGCAGTATTTT
NA TRBJ1-2 TRBV12-3/TRBV12-4 few CASSSEVGYGTSGYTF TGTGCCAGCAGTTCTGAGGTAGGGTACGGAACTAGTGGCTACACCTTC
NA TRBJ2-5 TRBV4-1 NA CASSPPRTRGRETQYF TGCGCCAGCAGCCCCCCGCGGACAAGGGGGAGAGAGACCCAGTACTTC